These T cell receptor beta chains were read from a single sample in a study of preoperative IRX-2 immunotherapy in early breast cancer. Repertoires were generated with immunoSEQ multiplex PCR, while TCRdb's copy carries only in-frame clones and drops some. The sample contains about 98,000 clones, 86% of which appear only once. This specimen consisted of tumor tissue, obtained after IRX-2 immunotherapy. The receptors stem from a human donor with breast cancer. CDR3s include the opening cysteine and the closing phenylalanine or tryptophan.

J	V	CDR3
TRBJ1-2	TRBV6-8	CASSRDTNNYGYTF
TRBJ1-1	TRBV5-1	CASSLLPGSNTEAFF
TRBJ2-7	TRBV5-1	CASTPISGQFYEQYF
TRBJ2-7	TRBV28	CASSPQNSYEQYF
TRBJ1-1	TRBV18	CASSRQLYTGGLNTEAFF
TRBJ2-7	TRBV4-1	CASSQVPRGSYEQYF
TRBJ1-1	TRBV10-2	CASRRGEVMNTEAFF
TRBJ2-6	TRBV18	CASSTSGTGGYGANVLTF
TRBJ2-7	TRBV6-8	CAMRGGVVDEQYF
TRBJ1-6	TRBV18	CASSPRENSPLHF